This T cell receptor (beta chain) was captured by sequencing in a study of memory CD4+ T cells and cytomegalovirus serostatus. Germline lookup yields CDR1 SQVTM and CDR2 ANQGSEA. This CDR3 is built from 14 residues. V was clipped by 6 bases and J by 5 bases; unmatched bases: 9. The sort gate was single viable CD3+CD4+CD8-CD45RO+ cells for memory CD4+ T cells. Here immunoSEQ multiplex PCR was the method, and the copy in TCRdb shows in-frame clones only, minus some. The sample yields under 80,000 clones, roughly 78% seen once. The receptor comes from an adult in good health and CMV-seropositive. Material: memory CD4+ T cells from blood. V and J are TRBV29-1 and TRBJ1-1; 10 bases are a match to TRBD1. The CDR3 loop reads CSVLRQGARTEAFF. The CDR3 nucleotides read TGCAGCGTCCTCAGACAGGGGGCTAGGACTGAAGCTTTCTTT.